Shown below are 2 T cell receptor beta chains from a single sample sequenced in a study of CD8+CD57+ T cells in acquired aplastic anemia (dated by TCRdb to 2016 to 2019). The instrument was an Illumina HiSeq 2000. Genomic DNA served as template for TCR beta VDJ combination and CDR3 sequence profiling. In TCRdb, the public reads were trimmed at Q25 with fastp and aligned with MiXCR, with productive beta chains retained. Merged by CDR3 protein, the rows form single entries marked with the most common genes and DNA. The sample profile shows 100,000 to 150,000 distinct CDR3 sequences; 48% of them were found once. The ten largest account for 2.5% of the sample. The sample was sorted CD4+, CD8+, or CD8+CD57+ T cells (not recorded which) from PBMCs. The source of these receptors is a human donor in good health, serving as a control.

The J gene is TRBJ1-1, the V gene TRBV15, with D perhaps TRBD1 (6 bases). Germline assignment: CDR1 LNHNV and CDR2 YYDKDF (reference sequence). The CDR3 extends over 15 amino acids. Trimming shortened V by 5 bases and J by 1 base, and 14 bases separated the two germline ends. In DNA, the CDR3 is TGTGCCACCAGCCTATCCAGGGGCCCGAACACTGAAGCTTTCTTT. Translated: CATSLSRGPNTEAFF. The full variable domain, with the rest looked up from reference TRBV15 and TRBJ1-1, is DAMVIQNPRYQVTQFGKPVTLSCSQTLNHNVMYWYQQKSSQAPKLLFHYYDKDFNNEADTPDNFQSRRPNTSFCFLDIRSPGLGDTAMYLCATSLSRGPNTEAFFGQGTRLTVV.

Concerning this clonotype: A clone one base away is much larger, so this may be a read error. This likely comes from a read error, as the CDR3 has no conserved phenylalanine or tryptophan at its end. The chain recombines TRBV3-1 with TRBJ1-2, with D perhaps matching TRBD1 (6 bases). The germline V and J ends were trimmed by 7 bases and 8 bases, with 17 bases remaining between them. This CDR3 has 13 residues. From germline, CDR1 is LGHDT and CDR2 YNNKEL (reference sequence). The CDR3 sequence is CASTPFGGAGYTL. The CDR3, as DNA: TGTGCCAGCACCCCATTCGGGGGGGCGGGCTACACCCTC.